This T cell receptor beta chain was sequenced in a study of T cell changes during pregnancy in multiple sclerosis. Here immunoSEQ multiplex PCR was the method, and the copy in TCRdb shows in-frame clones only, minus some. Here the sample spans approximately 70,000 clones, more than 85% being singletons. Germline CDR1 SGHNT, CDR2 YENEEA. The V end was cut by 0 bases, the J end by 8 bases, with 9 bases between. The CDR3 covers 13 residues. The sequence derives from a female donor with multiple sclerosis, enrolled in a pregnancy study. Sequenced here: peripheral blood, sampled in the first trimester of pregnancy. V gene TRBV11-3 combines with J gene TRBJ2-3; D uncertain. The CDR3 sequence is CASSLDAKSTQYF. CDR3 coding DNA: TGTGCCAGCAGCTTAGACGCTAAGAGTACGCAGTATTTT.